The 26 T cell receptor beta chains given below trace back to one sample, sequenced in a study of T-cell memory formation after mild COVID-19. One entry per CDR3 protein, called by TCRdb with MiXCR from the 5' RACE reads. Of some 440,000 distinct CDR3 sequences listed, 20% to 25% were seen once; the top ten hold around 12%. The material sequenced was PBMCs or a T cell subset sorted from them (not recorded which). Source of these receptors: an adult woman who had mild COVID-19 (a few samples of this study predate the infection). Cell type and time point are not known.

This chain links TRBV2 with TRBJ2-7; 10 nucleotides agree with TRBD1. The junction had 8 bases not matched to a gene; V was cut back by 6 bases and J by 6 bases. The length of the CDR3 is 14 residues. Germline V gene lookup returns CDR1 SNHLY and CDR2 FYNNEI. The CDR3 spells CASSGDRGRGEQYF. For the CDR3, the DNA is TGTGCCAGCAGCGGGGACAGGGGAAGGGGCGAGCAGTACTTC.

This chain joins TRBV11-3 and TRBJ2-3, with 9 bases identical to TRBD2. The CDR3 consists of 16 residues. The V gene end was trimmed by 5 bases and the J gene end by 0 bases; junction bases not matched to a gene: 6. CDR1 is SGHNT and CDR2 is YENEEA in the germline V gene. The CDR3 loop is CASSSSGSWSTDTQYF. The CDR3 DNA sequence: TGTGCCAGCAGCAGTAGCGGGAGTTGGAGCACAGATACGCAGTATTTT.

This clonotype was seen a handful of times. CDR3 in amino acids: CATSDADSATSDTQYF. Here the CDR3 DNA reads TGTGCCACCAGTGATGCTGACAGCGCGACCTCAGATACGCAGTATTTT. The gene calls are TRBV24-1 and TRBJ2-3, with D perhaps matching TRBD1 (5 bases). The germline V gene encodes CDR1 KGHDR and CDR2 SFDVKD. The CDR3 covers 16 residues. Trimming stripped 3 bases from V and 4 bases from J, with 16 bases between.

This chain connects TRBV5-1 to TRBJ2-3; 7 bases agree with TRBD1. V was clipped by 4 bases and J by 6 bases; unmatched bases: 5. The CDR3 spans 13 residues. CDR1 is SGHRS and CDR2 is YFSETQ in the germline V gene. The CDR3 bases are TGCGCCAGCAGCGGGACAGCCAGTGATACGCAGTATTTT. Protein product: CASSGTASDTQYF.

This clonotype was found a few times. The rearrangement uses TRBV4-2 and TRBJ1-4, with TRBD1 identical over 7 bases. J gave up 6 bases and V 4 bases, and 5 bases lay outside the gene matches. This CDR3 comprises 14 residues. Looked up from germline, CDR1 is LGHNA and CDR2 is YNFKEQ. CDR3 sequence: CASSLQGRDEKLFF. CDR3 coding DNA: TGTGCCAGCAGCCTACAGGGGAGAGATGAAAAACTGTTTTTT.

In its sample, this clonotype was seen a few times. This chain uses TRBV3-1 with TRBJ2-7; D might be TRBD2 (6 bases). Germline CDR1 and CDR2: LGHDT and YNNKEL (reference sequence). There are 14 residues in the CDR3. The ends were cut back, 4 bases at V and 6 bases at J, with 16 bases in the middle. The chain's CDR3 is CASSRKQGGAEQYF. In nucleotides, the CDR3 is TGTGCCAGCAGCCGAAAACAAGGAGGGGCCGAGCAGTACTTC.

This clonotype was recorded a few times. Here the CDR3 reads CASSVEGETQYF. The CDR3 nucleotides read TGTGCCAGCAGCGTAGAGGGAGAGACCCAGTACTTC. The rearrangement uses TRBV9 and TRBJ2-5, with unresolved D. Germline lookup yields CDR1 SGDLS and CDR2 YYNGEE. V was cut by 0 bases and J by 4 bases, with 4 bases left in between. This CDR3 has 12 amino acids.

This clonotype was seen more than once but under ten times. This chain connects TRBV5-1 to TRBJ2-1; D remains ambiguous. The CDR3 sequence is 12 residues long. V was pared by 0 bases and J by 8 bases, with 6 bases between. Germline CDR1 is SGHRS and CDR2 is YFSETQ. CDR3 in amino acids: CASSLEVYEQFF. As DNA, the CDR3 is TGCGCCAGCAGCTTGGAAGTCTATGAGCAGTTCTTC.

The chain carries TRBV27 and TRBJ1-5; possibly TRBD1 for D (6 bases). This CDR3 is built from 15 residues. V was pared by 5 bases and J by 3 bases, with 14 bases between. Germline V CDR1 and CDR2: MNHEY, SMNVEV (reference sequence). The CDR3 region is CASSRSQGHNQPQHF. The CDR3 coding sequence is TGTGCCAGCAGTAGGAGTCAGGGGCACAATCAGCCCCAGCATTTT.

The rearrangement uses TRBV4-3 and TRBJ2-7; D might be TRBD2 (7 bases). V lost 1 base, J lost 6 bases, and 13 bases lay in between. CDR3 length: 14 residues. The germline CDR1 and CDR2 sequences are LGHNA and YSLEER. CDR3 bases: TGCGCCAGCAGCCAAGCGGGGGGCTGGGGCGAGCAGTACTTC. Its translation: CASSQAGGWGEQYF.

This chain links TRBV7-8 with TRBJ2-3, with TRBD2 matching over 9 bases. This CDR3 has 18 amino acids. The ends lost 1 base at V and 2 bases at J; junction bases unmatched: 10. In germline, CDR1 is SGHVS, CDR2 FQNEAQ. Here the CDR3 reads CASSLGASGATVTDTQYF. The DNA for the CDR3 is TGTGCCAGCAGCTTAGGGGCTAGCGGGGCTACTGTCACAGATACGCAGTATTTT.

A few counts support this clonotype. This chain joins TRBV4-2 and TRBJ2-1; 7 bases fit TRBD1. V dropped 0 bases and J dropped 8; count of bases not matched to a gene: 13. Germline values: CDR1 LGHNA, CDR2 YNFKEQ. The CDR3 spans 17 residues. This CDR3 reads CASSQDFGTGASDEQFF. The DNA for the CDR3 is TGTGCCAGCAGCCAAGATTTCGGTACAGGGGCTAGTGATGAGCAGTTCTTC.

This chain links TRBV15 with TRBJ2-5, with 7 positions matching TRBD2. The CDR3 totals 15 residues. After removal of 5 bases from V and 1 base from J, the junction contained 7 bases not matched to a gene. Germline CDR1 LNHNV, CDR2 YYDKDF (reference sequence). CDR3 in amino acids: CATSGGLAVQETQYF. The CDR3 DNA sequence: TGTGCCACCAGCGGGGGTCTAGCGGTCCAAGAGACCCAGTACTTC.

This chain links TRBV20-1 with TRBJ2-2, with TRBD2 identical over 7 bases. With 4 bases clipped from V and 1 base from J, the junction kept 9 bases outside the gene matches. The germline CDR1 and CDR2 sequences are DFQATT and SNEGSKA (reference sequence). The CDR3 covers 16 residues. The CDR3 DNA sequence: TGCAGTGCTACCCCACCCGAGCGGGGGAACACCGGGGAGCTGTTTTTT. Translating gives CSATPPERGNTGELFF.

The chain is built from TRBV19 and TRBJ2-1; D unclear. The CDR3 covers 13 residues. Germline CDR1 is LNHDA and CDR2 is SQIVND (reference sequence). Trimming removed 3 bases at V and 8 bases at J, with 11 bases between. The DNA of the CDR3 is TGTGCCAGTAGTATCGACTTTAACTATGAGCAGTTCTTC. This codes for CASSIDFNYEQFF.

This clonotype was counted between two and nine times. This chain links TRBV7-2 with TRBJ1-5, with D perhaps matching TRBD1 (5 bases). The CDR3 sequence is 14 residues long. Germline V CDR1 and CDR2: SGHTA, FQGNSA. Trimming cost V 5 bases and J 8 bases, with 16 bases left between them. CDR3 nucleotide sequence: TGTGCCAGCAGCGCCGACTGGACGGGGGAGCCCCAGCATTTT. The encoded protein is CASSADWTGEPQHF.

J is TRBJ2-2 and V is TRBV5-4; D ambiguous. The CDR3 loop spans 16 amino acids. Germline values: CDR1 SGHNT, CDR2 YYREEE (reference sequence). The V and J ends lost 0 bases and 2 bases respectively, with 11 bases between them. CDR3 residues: CASSLEYSSNTGELFF. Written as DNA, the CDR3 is TGTGCCAGCAGCTTGGAGTACTCATCAAACACCGGGGAGCTGTTTTTT.

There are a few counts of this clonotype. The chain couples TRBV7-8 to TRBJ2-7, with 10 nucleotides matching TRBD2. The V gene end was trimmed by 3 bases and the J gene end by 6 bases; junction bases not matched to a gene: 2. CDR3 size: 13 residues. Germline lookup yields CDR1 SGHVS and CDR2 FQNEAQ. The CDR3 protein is CASSLLAGVEQYF. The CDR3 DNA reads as TGTGCCAGCAGCTTGCTAGCGGGAGTCGAGCAGTACTTC.

The CDR3 spells CASSLGGGVTEAFF. The CDR3, as DNA: TGTGCCAGCAGCTTAGGGGGGGGAGTCACTGAAGCTTTCTTT. V usage is TRBV7-9 and J usage is TRBJ1-1; TRBD1 is a possible D gene (5 bases). Trimming pared 1 base from V and 4 bases from J, leaving 10 bases between. The V gene's germline CDR1 is SEHNR and CDR2 FQNEAQ (reference sequence). This CDR3 is 14 amino acids long.

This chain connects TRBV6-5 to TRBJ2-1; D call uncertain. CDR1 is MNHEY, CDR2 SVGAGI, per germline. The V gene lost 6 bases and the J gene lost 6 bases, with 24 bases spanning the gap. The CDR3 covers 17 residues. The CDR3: CASSSRGDAFPRNEQFF. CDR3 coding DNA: TGTGCCAGCAGCTCCAGAGGCGACGCTTTCCCGCGCAATGAGCAGTTCTTC.

This CDR3 is CSVAYRTNTGELFF. CDR3 in DNA: TGCAGCGTTGCCTACAGGACGAACACCGGGGAGCTGTTTTTT. The chain is built from TRBV29-1 and TRBJ2-2; D perhaps matches TRBD1 (5 bases). V lost 4 bases and J 0 bases, leaving 9 bases between the germline ends. The CDR3 is 14 amino acids. CDR1 is SQVTM and CDR2 is ANQGSEA in the germline V gene.

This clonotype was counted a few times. CDR3 nucleotide sequence: TGTGCCAGCAGCGTAGGTGGCAGTTGGACTGAAGCTTTCTTT. Protein sequence: CASSVGGSWTEAFF. The chain recombines TRBV9 with TRBJ1-1; D unclear. Germline CDR1 SGDLS, CDR2 YYNGEE. The CDR3 has 14 residues. The V end lost 0 bases, the J end lost 5 bases, and 11 bases lay between the germline ends.

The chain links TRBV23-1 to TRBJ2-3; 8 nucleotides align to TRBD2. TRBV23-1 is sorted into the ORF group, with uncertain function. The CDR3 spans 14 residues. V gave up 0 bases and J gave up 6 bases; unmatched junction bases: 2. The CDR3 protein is CASSQSEREDTQYF. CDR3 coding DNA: TGCGCCAGCAGTCAATCAGAGCGGGAGGATACGCAGTATTTT.

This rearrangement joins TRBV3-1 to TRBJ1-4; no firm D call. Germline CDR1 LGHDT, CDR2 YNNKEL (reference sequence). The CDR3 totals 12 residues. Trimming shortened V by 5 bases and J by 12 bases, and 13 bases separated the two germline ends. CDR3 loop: CASSGGRSELFF. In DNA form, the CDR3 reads TGTGCCAGCAGCGGAGGGCGGTCGGAACTGTTTTTT.

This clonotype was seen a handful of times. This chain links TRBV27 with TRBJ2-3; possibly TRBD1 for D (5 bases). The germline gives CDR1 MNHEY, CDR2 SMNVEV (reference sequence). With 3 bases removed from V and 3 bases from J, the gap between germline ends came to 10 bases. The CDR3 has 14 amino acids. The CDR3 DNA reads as TGTGCCAGCAGTTTCGGCAGGGCGACAGATACGCAGTATTTT. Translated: CASSFGRATDTQYF.

The CDR3 region is CASRRQGSSYNEQFF. CDR3 in DNA: TGTGCCAGCAGACGACAGGGGAGCTCCTACAATGAGCAGTTCTTC. The gene calls are TRBV2 and TRBJ2-1; 8 bases match TRBD1. The CDR3 is 15 amino acids. CDR1 is SNHLY and CDR2 is FYNNEI in the germline V gene. The trim removed 6 bases at V and 0 bases at J, leaving 4 bases unmatched.